Presented here are 29 T cell receptor beta chains from one specimen sequenced in a study of beta chain features in type 1 diabetes. The study, taken as a whole, reports: Shorter TCRB CDR3s, moderately but significantly so, marked every one of the four CD4+ subsets in Type 1 diabetes patients.

The study reverse transcribed the entire isolated RNA, so it sequenced expressed TCRB transcripts. The repertoire was sequenced with immunoSEQ multiplex PCR; TCRdb's copy has only in-frame clones and lacks some. The top ten hold approximately 2.2% of the sample, which has around 130,000 clones, about 15% seen once. Their antigen targets remain unknown. The sample taken for sequencing was central memory CD4+ T cells from blood. The origin of the receptors is a man aged 25-40 years with type 1 diabetes.

The chain recombines TRBV2 with TRBJ1-4, with 8 bases fitting TRBD1. The CDR3 covers 14 residues. Germline CDR1 is SNHLY and CDR2 is FYNNEI. V lost 10 bases, J lost 3 bases, and 7 bases stayed unmatched. CDR3 region: CANRQGTANEKLFF. The CDR3, as DNA: TGTGCCAACCGACAGGGGACGGCTAATGAAAAACTGTTTTTT.

This chain joins TRBV7-9 and TRBJ1-1; D might be TRBD1 (6 bases). The germline V and J ends were trimmed by 1 base and 0 bases, with 12 bases remaining between them. Germline V CDR1 and CDR2: SEHNR, FQNEAQ (reference sequence). The CDR3 is made up of 16 amino acids. CDR3 residues: CASSLEGGGVNTEAFF. CDR3 nucleotide sequence: TGTGCCAGCAGCTTAGAGGGGGGTGGCGTGAACACTGAAGCTTTCTTT.

The V call is TRBV29-1, the J call TRBJ2-6; D ambiguous. Trimming removed 6 bases from V and 4 bases from J, with 10 bases in between. CDR1 SQVTM and CDR2 ANQGSEA come from the germline V gene. The CDR3 consists of 13 residues. In nucleotides, the CDR3 is TGCAGCGTGGCACCGACAGGGGCCAACGTCCTGACTTTC. Translated, it gives CSVAPTGANVLTF.

The chain carries TRBV4-2 and TRBJ1-3; tentative D call: TRBD1 (5 bases). Trimming removed 0 bases from V and 0 bases from J, with 12 bases in between. The CDR3 loop spans 17 amino acids. CDR1 is LGHNA and CDR2 is YNFKEQ in the germline V gene. The CDR3 DNA is TGTGCCAGCAGCCAAGACAGCTATGACAGCTCTGGAAACACCATATATTTT. As protein: CASSQDSYDSSGNTIYF.

The rearrangement uses TRBV19 and TRBJ2-1, with D unresolved. The CDR3 extends over 14 amino acids. Germline lookup yields CDR1 LNHDA and CDR2 SQIVND (reference sequence). V gave up 7 bases and J gave up 2 bases, with 12 bases separating them. CDR3 DNA: TGTGCCAGTAAAGTGAGGTCAACCTACAATGAGCAGTTCTTC. It encodes CASKVRSTYNEQFF.

The chain recombines TRBV9 with TRBJ2-5, with TRBD1 identical over 8 bases. The V gene's germline CDR1 is SGDLS and CDR2 YYNGEE. V dropped 4 bases and J dropped 3; count of bases not matched to a gene: 5. The CDR3 totals 14 residues. CDR3 nucleotides: TGTGCCAGCAGCTTCGGACAGGGAGAAGAGACCCAGTACTTC. Translation: CASSFGQGEETQYF.

The chain joins TRBV14 to TRBJ2-1; D may correspond to TRBD1 or TRBD2 (5 bases each). The CDR3 runs 14 residues. The V gene's germline CDR1 is SGHDN and CDR2 FVKESK. Trimming cost V 4 bases and J 6 bases, with 13 bases left between them. For the CDR3, the DNA is TGTGCCAGCAGCCTCTGGTCGGGGCCCAATGAGCAGTTCTTC. This encodes CASSLWSGPNEQFF.

Worth noting for this clone: This specimen includes other DNA sequences encoding the same CDR3. The chain combines TRBV5-1 with TRBJ2-3; the match to TRBD1 covers 7 bases. This CDR3 spans 14 amino acids. CDR1 and CDR2 from the germline V gene are SGHRS and YFSETQ. The trim removed 4 bases at V and 2 bases at J, leaving 4 bases unmatched. CDR3: CASSRDSPTDTQYF. DNA of the CDR3: TGCGCCAGCAGCCGGGACAGCCCCACAGATACGCAGTATTTT.

This chain connects TRBV27 to TRBJ2-7; D may match TRBD1 or TRBD2 (5 bases each). Germline V gene lookup returns CDR1 MNHEY and CDR2 SMNVEV (reference sequence). Deletions cut 6 bases from V and 1 base from J, with 22 bases between. This CDR3 is 17 amino acids long. The CDR3: CASSRTPPGTGSYEQYF. The CDR3 DNA follows: TGTGCCAGCAGCCGAACCCCTCCAGGGACGGGGTCCTACGAGCAGTACTTC.

The V call is TRBV9, the J call TRBJ1-3, with a possible D match to TRBD1 (5 bases). The CDR3 runs 15 residues. Germline V gene lookup returns CDR1 SGDLS and CDR2 YYNGEE. The V and J ends lost 4 bases and 2 bases respectively, with 13 bases between them. CDR3 bases: TGTGCCAGCAGCCCCCAGGGTGGGGCTGGAAACACCATATATTTT. This encodes CASSPQGGAGNTIYF.

This chain joins TRBV9 and TRBJ2-1; 9 bases fit TRBD2. Germline V gene sequence: CDR1 SGDLS, CDR2 YYNGEE. There are 15 residues in the CDR3. V gave up 5 bases and J gave up 2 bases; unmatched junction bases: 5. In DNA, the CDR3 is TGTGCCAGCAGTGAAGCGGGGGGAGCCTACAATGAGCAGTTCTTC. Translation: CASSEAGGAYNEQFF.

This clone came up a few times. J is TRBJ1-2 and V is TRBV13; 8 bases are shared with TRBD1. The germline V gene has CDR1 PRHDT and CDR2 FYEKMQ (reference sequence). This CDR3 is 16 amino acids long. The ends lost 0 bases at V and 7 bases at J; junction bases unmatched: 10. CDR3 loop: CASSLGQGAMLVGYTF. The CDR3 bases are TGTGCCAGCAGCTTAGGCCAGGGGGCAATGCTGGTTGGCTACACCTTC.

This clone was detected many times. CDR3 nucleotides: TGTGCCAGCAGCTTAGAGCGACATCTCTCTGGGGCCAACGTCCTGACTTTC. Translated, it gives CASSLERHLSGANVLTF. The genes are TRBV7-9 and TRBJ2-6, with D unresolved. Trimming pared 1 base from V and 0 bases from J, leaving 10 bases between. The germline V gene encodes CDR1 SEHNR and CDR2 FQNEAQ (reference sequence). This CDR3 comprises 17 residues.

This rearrangement joins TRBV7-9 to TRBJ2-3; TRBD1 matches at 7 bases. The trim removed 7 bases at V and 2 bases at J, leaving 6 bases unmatched. This CDR3 has 14 amino acids. Germline V gene data show CDR1 as SEHNR and CDR2 as FQNEAQ (reference sequence). The CDR3 protein is CASNGQATTDTQYF. CDR3 nucleotide sequence: TGTGCCAGCAACGGACAGGCGACCACAGATACGCAGTATTTT.

This chain links TRBV23-1 with TRBJ2-7; TRBD2 is a possible D gene (6 bases). TRBV23-1 is sorted into the ORF group, with uncertain function. The CDR3 totals 17 residues. Trimming cost V 2 bases and J 0 bases, with 17 bases left between them. The CDR3 DNA follows: TGCGCCAGCAGTCAAAAGGTCCGGGACTGGAGCTCCTACGAGCAGTACTTC. Its protein is CASSQKVRDWSSYEQYF.

This sequence joins TRBV27 and TRBJ2-7, with D maybe TRBD1 (5 bases). Germline-derived CDR1 and CDR2 are MNHEY and SMNVEV (reference sequence). The CDR3 has 13 residues. V lost 8 bases and J lost 5, with 16 bases in between. CDR3 in DNA: TGTGCCAGCGGCAGGTGGCAGGGCGACGAGCAGTACTTC. It is translated as CASGRWQGDEQYF.

This clone is judged medium-sized. The chain is built from TRBV15 and TRBJ1-4; no clear D gene. The CDR3 has 16 residues. The germline gives CDR1 LNHNV, CDR2 YYDKDF (reference sequence). Trimming took 0 bases from V and 0 from J, leaving 8 bases between them. The CDR3 coding sequence is TGTGCCACCAGCAGAGATCTGGGAGCAACTAATGAAAAACTGTTTTTT. This encodes CATSRDLGATNEKLFF.

This clone appeared a few times. V gene TRBV29-1 combines with J gene TRBJ1-4, with 11 bases that match TRBD1. J gave up 3 bases and V 7 bases, and 10 bases lay outside the gene matches. Germline CDR1 SQVTM, CDR2 ANQGSEA. The CDR3 extends over 16 amino acids. The CDR3 region has the DNA TGCAGCGCCACAGGTGGACAGGGGGCTTCTAATGAAAAACTGTTTTTT. Translating gives CSATGGQGASNEKLFF.

The CDR3 here is CASTRGNGDEQYF. CDR3 nucleotides: TGCGCCAGCACCCGAGGGAACGGTGACGAGCAGTACTTC. This chain connects TRBV5-1 to TRBJ2-7; D perhaps matches TRBD2 (5 bases). Trimming shortened V by 6 bases and J by 5 bases, and 15 bases separated the two germline ends. This CDR3 has 13 amino acids. Germline V gene data show CDR1 as SGHRS and CDR2 as YFSETQ.

This clone has a handful of counts. This rearrangement joins TRBV6-6 to TRBJ2-7, with D maybe TRBD2 (6 bases). Germline assignment: CDR1 MNHNY and CDR2 SVGAGI (reference sequence). Trimming cost V 7 bases and J 6 bases, with 16 bases left between them. CDR3 length: 13 amino acids. CDR3 amino acids: CASTRGGDGEQYF. The DNA for the CDR3 is TGTGCCAGCACCCGAGGAGGGGATGGCGAGCAGTACTTC.

This clone was observed a handful of times. The rearrangement links TRBV28 to TRBJ2-7; 7 positions match TRBD2. Per germline, CDR1 MDHEN and CDR2 SYDVKM. The ends lost 11 bases at V and 2 bases at J; junction bases unmatched: 0. The CDR3 runs to 10 residues. The CDR3 loop is CAAGAYEQYF. The CDR3 DNA sequence: TGTGCCGCGGGGGCCTACGAGCAGTACTTC.

This clone appeared a few times. The CDR3 DNA follows: TGTGCCAGCAGCTTAGGTTCGCCCGGAGATACGCAGTATTTT. This sequence encodes CASSLGSPGDTQYF. V is TRBV7-2 and J is TRBJ2-3; D ambiguous. The V gene lost 1 base and the J gene lost 5 bases, with 10 bases spanning the gap. The germline CDR1 and CDR2 sequences are SGHTA and FQGNSA. The CDR3 sequence is 14 residues long.

J is TRBJ1-6 and V is TRBV7-9, with D unclear. From germline, CDR1 is SEHNR and CDR2 FQNEAQ (reference sequence). V was trimmed by 4 bases and J by 7 bases, leaving 17 bases between them. This CDR3 has 16 amino acids. CDR3 region: CASSSLGGVANSPLHF. DNA of the CDR3: TGTGCCAGCAGCTCCCTCGGTGGGGTCGCGAATTCACCCCTCCACTTT.

The sample holds a few counts of this clone. The genes are TRBV27 and TRBJ2-5; D is unresolved. The CDR3 is 14 residues long. The germline V gene encodes CDR1 MNHEY and CDR2 SMNVEV (reference sequence). Trimming took off 5 bases at V and 1 base at J, with 11 bases between the two ends. CDR3 nucleotides: TGTGCCAGCAGTCCTCAGCAGATCCAAGAGACCCAGTACTTC. Amino acids: CASSPQQIQETQYF.

A few counts support this clone. The chain links TRBV29-1 to TRBJ2-1; 8 bases line up with TRBD2. Germline V gives CDR1 SQVTM, CDR2 ANQGSEA. This CDR3 has 15 residues. Unmatched junction bases numbered 14, after V lost 3 bases and J lost 10 bases. The CDR3 region has the DNA TGCAGCGTTGAGCTGGGCGGGGGGCCCGCTGGAGAGCAGTTCTTC. This sequence encodes CSVELGGGPAGEQFF.

This chain joins TRBV5-8 and TRBJ2-3; perhaps TRBD1 as D (6 bases). V lost 4 bases and J 2 bases, leaving 14 bases between the germline ends. The CDR3 contains 15 residues. Germline lookup yields CDR1 SGHTS and CDR2 YDEGEE. This CDR3 is CASSRGQLLTDTQYF. The CDR3 DNA is TGTGCCAGCAGCCGTGGACAGTTACTCACAGATACGCAGTATTTT.

The table lists this clone with a few counts. The gene calls are TRBV5-1 and TRBJ2-5, with 8 positions matching TRBD2. The germline CDR1 and CDR2 sequences are SGHRS and YFSETQ. The junction had 8 bases not matched to a gene; V was cut back by 3 bases and J by 4 bases. The CDR3 totals 15 residues. CDR3 DNA: TGCGCCAGCAGCTCCGGCGGAGCGGGGGCAGAGACCCAGTACTTC. Its translation: CASSSGGAGAETQYF. The full variable domain, its missing parts supplied by reference TRBV5-1 and TRBJ2-5, is KAGVTQTPRYLIKTRGQQVTLSCSPISGHRSVSWYQQTPGQGLQFLFEYFSETQRNKGNFPGRFSGRQFSNSRSEMNVSTLELGDSALYLCASSSGGAGAETQYFGPGTRLLVL.

This clone was counted a few times. Other DNA sequences in the sample encode the same CDR3. This chain links TRBV28 with TRBJ2-6, with D unclear. The CDR3 loop spans 13 amino acids. Germline assignment: CDR1 MDHEN and CDR2 SYDVKM. V was shortened by 6 bases and J by 1 base, with 4 bases between the two germline ends. Here the CDR3 DNA reads TGTGCCAGCAGAGGTTCTGGGGCCAACGTCCTGACTTTC. Protein: CASRGSGANVLTF. The whole variable domain, filled in from reference TRBV28 and TRBJ2-6, reads DVKVTQSSRYLVKRTGEKVFLECVQDMDHENMFWYRQDPGLGLRLIYFSYDVKMKEKGDIPEGYSVSREKKERFSLILESASTNQTSMYLCASRGSGANVLTFGAGSRLTVL.

The table lists this clone with a few counts. CDR3 in DNA: TGCGCCAGCAGCCCCGCCCAGGGGGACCTTAACGGCTACACCTTC. Translation gives CASSPAQGDLNGYTF. V usage is TRBV5-1 and J usage is TRBJ1-2; TRBD1 matches 7 bases. In germline, CDR1 is SGHRS, CDR2 YFSETQ. This CDR3 is built from 15 residues. J lost 8 bases, V lost 4 bases, and 14 bases had no gene match.